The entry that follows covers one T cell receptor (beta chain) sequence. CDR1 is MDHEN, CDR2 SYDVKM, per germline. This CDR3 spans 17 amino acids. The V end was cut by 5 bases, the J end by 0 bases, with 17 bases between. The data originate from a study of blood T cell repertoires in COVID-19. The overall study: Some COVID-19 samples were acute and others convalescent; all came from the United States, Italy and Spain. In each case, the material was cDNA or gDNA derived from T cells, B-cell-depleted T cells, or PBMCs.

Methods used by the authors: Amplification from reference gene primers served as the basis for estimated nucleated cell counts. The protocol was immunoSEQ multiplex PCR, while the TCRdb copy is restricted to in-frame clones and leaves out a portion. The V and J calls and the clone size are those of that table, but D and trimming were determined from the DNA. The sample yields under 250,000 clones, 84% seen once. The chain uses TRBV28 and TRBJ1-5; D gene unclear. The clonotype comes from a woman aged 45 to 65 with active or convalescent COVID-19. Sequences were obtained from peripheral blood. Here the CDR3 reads CASSLPTPLDSNQPQHF. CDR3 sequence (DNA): TGTGCCAGCAGTCTCCCGACACCTCTCGATAGCAATCAGCCCCAGCATTTT. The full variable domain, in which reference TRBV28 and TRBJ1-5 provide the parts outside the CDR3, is DVKVTQSSRYLVKRTGEKVFLECVQDMDHENMFWYRQDPGLGLRLIYFSYDVKMKEKGDIPEGYSVSREKKERFSLILESASTNQTSMYLCASSLPTPLDSNQPQHFGDGTRLSIL.